This T cell receptor beta chain was recorded in a study of tumor and adjacent non-tumor tissue in lung cancer. A remark on this clonotype: Its antigen is still unknown. This CDR3 fails to terminate in the conserved phenylalanine or tryptophan, so it likely reflects a read error.

No cell sorting was done before RNA was extracted from the tissue. Newly diagnosed lung cancer patients had thoracic surgery in China, August–late 2014, without prior chemotherapy. The study, taken as a whole, reports: Normal lung showed higher cumulative top 100 clone frequency than tumor. Patients with more diverse tumor TCRs had worse survival. TCR diversity was significantly greater in tumor than normal lung tissue.

TCRbeta libraries were built with three rounds of nested PCR, modified from ARM-PCR. Each CDR3 protein is one row after TCRdb ran MiXCR on the multiplex PCR reads. Of fewer than 120,000 distinct CDR3 sequences in the sample, 84% are singletons; the top ten hold 20% to 25%. Germline CDR1 is SGHNT and CDR2 is YYREEE (reference sequence). The CDR3 sequence is 13 residues long. Sequencing input: lung tumor tissue. This receptor was obtained from a man between 65 and 80 years old with non-small cell lung cancer. This rearrangement joins TRBV5-4 to TRBJ1-2; unclear D gene. CDR3 region: CANNLDVNHGYTS. CDR3 DNA sequence: TGTGCCAACAACTTGGACGTTAACCATGGCTACACCTCC.